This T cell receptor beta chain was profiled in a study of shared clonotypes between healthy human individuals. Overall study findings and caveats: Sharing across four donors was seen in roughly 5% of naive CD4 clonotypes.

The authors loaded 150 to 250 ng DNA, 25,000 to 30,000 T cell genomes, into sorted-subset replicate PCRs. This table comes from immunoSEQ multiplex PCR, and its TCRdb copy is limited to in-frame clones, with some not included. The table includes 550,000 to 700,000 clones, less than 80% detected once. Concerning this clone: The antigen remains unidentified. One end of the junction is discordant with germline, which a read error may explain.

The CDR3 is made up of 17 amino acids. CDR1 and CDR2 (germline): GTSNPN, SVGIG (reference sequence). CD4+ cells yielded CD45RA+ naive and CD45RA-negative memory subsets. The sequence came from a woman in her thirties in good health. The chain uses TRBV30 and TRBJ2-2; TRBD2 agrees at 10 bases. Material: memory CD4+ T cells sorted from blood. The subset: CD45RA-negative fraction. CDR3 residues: CAWSAFPGLAKTGELFF. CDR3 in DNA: TGTGCCTGGAGTGCATTCCCGGGACTAGCGAAAACCGGGGAGCTGTTTTTT.